Below are 18 T cell receptor beta chains sequenced from a single sample in a study of Ad26.COV2.S vaccination and SARS-CoV-2 variants. The treatment here: about 20 received Ad26.COV2.S at low or high dose, single or two shots; roughly 5 received placebo; per-sample allocation not given. Day 63 following the first vaccine or placebo injection was when the samples were taken. Using immunoSEQ multiplex PCR, the repertoire was profiled, and TCRdb retains in-frame clones only, with some absent. The sample includes around 300,000 clones, 75% to 90% of them seen just once. This material consisted of peripheral blood, taken in a trial of Ad26.COV2.S vaccine versus placebo. The origin of the receptors is a person aged 18-60 years who received the Ad26.COV2.S COVID-19 vaccine or a placebo.

The chain combines TRBV19 with TRBJ2-2, with 8 bases fitting TRBD2. Germline V lookup: CDR1 LNHDA, CDR2 SQIVND (reference sequence). J gave up 3 bases and V 7 bases, and 10 bases lay outside the gene matches. This CDR3 is built from 16 residues. CDR3 in amino acids: CASTDTGTRYTGELFF. The CDR3 nucleotides are TGTGCCAGTACCGATACCGGGACTAGATACACCGGGGAGCTGTTTTTT.

The chain couples TRBV10-3 to TRBJ1-1, with 7 nucleotides matching TRBD1. This CDR3 is built from 15 residues. The ends lost 6 bases at V and 0 bases at J; junction bases unmatched: 7. From germline, CDR1 is ENHRY and CDR2 SYGVKD. CDR3 nucleotide sequence: TGTGCCATCAGGCCGGGACAGTTGATGAACACTGAAGCTTTCTTT. Translating gives CAIRPGQLMNTEAFF.

V is TRBV28 and J is TRBJ2-7; TRBD1 agrees at 9 bases. CDR1 MDHEN and CDR2 SYDVKM come from the germline V gene. The CDR3 runs 17 residues. Trimming took 2 bases from V and 4 from J; bases not matched to a gene: 12. The CDR3 loop is CASSLNAADRGGYEQYF. In DNA form, the CDR3 reads TGTGCCAGCAGTTTAAATGCGGCCGACAGGGGGGGTTACGAGCAGTACTTC.

The chain has TRBV10-1 and TRBJ2-1; D might be TRBD1 (5 bases). In germline, CDR1 is WNHNN, CDR2 SYGVQD (reference sequence). Trimming stripped 0 bases from V and 3 bases from J, with 6 bases between. This CDR3 has 14 residues. CDR3 sequence (DNA): TGCGCCAGCAGTGAGTCAGACAGCTACAATGAGCAGTTCTTC. Translation: CASSESDSYNEQFF.

This clone was counted a single time. The J gene is TRBJ2-7, the V gene TRBV4-3; 8 nucleotides agree with TRBD2. Per the germline V gene, CDR1 is LGHNA and CDR2 is YSLEER. The CDR3 covers 15 residues. V gave up 4 bases and J gave up 0 bases; unmatched junction bases: 5. The CDR3 region is CASSPLAGTSYEQYF. The CDR3 nucleotides are TGCGCCAGCAGCCCCTTAGCGGGAACCTCCTACGAGCAGTACTTC.

The genes are TRBV12-3 or TRBV12-4 and TRBJ1-1; D uncertain. V lost 3 bases and J 8 bases, leaving 10 bases between the germline ends. The CDR3 is 12 amino acids. CDR3 sequence (DNA): TGTGCCAGCAGTTTCCCCGGACGGGAAGCTTTCTTT. Translating gives CASSFPGREAFF.

This chain links TRBV4-2 with TRBJ2-7, with D perhaps TRBD2 (6 bases). V dropped 1 base and J dropped 0 bases, with 13 bases sitting between them. Germline V gene data show CDR1 as LGHNA and CDR2 as YNFKEQ. The CDR3 is made up of 16 amino acids. CDR3 DNA: TGTGCCAGCAGCCAAGGAGAAGCGGGTCCCTCCTACGAGCAGTACTTC. Its translation is CASSQGEAGPSYEQYF.

This clone was seen only once. The chain uses TRBV3-1 (or the pseudogene TRBV3-2) and TRBJ2-4, with D maybe TRBD1 (5 bases). The CDR3 runs to 16 residues. The V gene's germline CDR1 is LGHDT and CDR2 YNNKEL (reference sequence). Trimming shortened V by 2 bases and J by 2 bases, and 13 bases separated the two germline ends. CDR3 in amino acids: CASSQPVGQTKNIQYF. For the CDR3, the DNA is TGTGCCAGCAGCCAACCCGTCGGACAAACCAAAAACATTCAGTACTTC.

The V and J genes are TRBV28 and TRBJ2-1; 13 bases are a match to TRBD2. The CDR3 runs to 17 residues. With 3 bases clipped from V and 5 bases from J, the junction kept 7 bases outside the gene matches. CDR1 MDHEN and CDR2 SYDVKM come from the germline V gene. Here the CDR3 reads CASSFDMTSGRHNEQFF. CDR3 nucleotides: TGTGCCAGCAGTTTCGACATGACTAGCGGGAGGCACAATGAGCAGTTCTTC. Looking up the rest from reference TRBV28 and TRBJ2-1 gives the full variable domain: DVKVTQSSRYLVKRTGEKVFLECVQDMDHENMFWYRQDPGLGLRLIYFSYDVKMKEKGDIPEGYSVSREKKERFSLILESASTNQTSMYLCASSFDMTSGRHNEQFFGPGTRLTVL.

The chain combines TRBV7-9 with TRBJ2-7; D is undetermined. CDR3 length: 11 amino acids. The germline V and J ends were trimmed by 10 bases and 5 bases, with 12 bases remaining between them. Per germline, CDR1 SEHNR and CDR2 FQNEAQ (reference sequence). The CDR3 spells CAIIGPHEQYF. For the CDR3, the DNA is TGTGCCATAATAGGGCCCCACGAGCAGTACTTC.

This chain links TRBV6-5 with TRBJ1-1, with D possibly matching TRBD1 (6 bases). The V gene's germline CDR1 is MNHEY and CDR2 SVGAGI. Trimming shortened V by 4 bases and J by 0 bases, and 12 bases separated the two germline ends. The CDR3 has 15 amino acids. For the CDR3, the DNA is TGTGCCAGCAGTTCGTGGGGGGGCGTGAACACTGAAGCTTTCTTT. Translated, it gives CASSSWGGVNTEAFF.

The chain has TRBV6-5 and TRBJ2-3; 9 bases line up with TRBD1. This CDR3 is 14 amino acids long. The germline V gene has CDR1 MNHEY and CDR2 SVGAGI. The ends lost 4 bases at V and 4 bases at J; junction bases unmatched: 3. The CDR3 reads CASSLQGAADTQYF. As DNA, the CDR3 is TGTGCCAGCAGTTTACAGGGGGCCGCAGATACGCAGTATTTT.

The chain has TRBV30 and TRBJ1-1, with a tentative D call TRBD1 (6 bases). There are 12 residues in the CDR3. Trimming shortened V by 5 bases and J by 8 bases, and 15 bases separated the two germline ends. The V gene's germline CDR1 is GTSNPN and CDR2 SVGIG (reference sequence). CDR3 sequence reads: CAWGLRGLEAFF. CDR3 DNA sequence: TGTGCCTGGGGCCTCAGGGGTTTGGAAGCTTTCTTT.

The chain joins TRBV19 to TRBJ1-2; D gene unclear. The CDR3 is 15 residues long. Trimming removed 5 bases from V and 0 bases from J, with 13 bases in between. Germline assignment: CDR1 LNHDA and CDR2 SQIVND (reference sequence). In DNA, the CDR3 is TGTGCCAGTAGTTCCCGGGCCGGAGCTAACTATGGCTACACCTTC. Translation: CASSSRAGANYGYTF.

The CDR3 reads CAISDPLWGKDNEQFF. CDR3 in DNA: TGTGCCATCAGTGACCCGCTTTGGGGGAAGGACAATGAGCAGTTCTTC. The chain is built from TRBV10-3 and TRBJ2-1; D is perhaps TRBD1 or TRBD2 (5 bases each). V was pared by 3 bases and J by 5 bases, with 17 bases between. CDR3 length: 16 amino acids. Germline CDR1 and CDR2: ENHRY and SYGVKD.

The chain couples TRBV5-6 to TRBJ1-5, with a possible D match to TRBD1 (6 bases). Germline-derived CDR1 and CDR2 are SGHDT and YYEEEE. The CDR3 spans 15 residues. Trimming removed 0 bases at V and 6 bases at J, with 13 bases between. In DNA, the CDR3 is TGTGCCAGCAGCTTGGCGGGACACGAGGTTCAGCCCCAGCATTTT. The encoded protein is CASSLAGHEVQPQHF.

This chain uses TRBV6-5 with TRBJ1-6, with no clear D. The CDR3 is made up of 16 amino acids. Trimming removed 2 bases at V and 0 bases at J, with 8 bases between. Germline lookup yields CDR1 MNHEY and CDR2 SVGAGI. CDR3 in DNA: TGTGCCAGCAGTTACCGCCTAAGCTCCTATAATTCACCCCTCCACTTT. Protein sequence: CASSYRLSSYNSPLHF.

This clone came up once. This chain links TRBV19 with TRBJ2-3, with 7 bases aligning to TRBD2. The CDR3 loop spans 16 amino acids. The V and J ends lost 3 bases and 1 base, in that order; junction bases with no gene match: 7. The germline CDR1 and CDR2 sequences are LNHDA and SQIVND (reference sequence). The CDR3 nucleotides read TGTGCCAGTAGTATTTTGGGCGGGAGCGGCACAGATACGCAGTATTTT. It translates to CASSILGGSGTDTQYF.